The sequence of this T cell receptor beta chain was determined in a study of PD-1 blockade in classical Hodgkin lymphoma. Sequencing was performed with immunoSEQ multiplex PCR; in TCRdb, only in-frame clones are kept and a portion is missing. Of 90,000 to 120,000 clones in the sample, around 89% were seen once. The CDR3 extends over 16 amino acids. From germline, CDR1 is LGHNA and CDR2 YSLEER. V trimming: 3 bases; J trimming: 7 bases; junction bases outside the gene matches: 8. All patients experienced relapse after autologous stem cell transplantation, and brentuximab vedotin exposure was variable. This sequence joins TRBV4-3 and TRBJ2-1, with TRBD2 identical over 11 bases. The material sequenced was peripheral blood mononuclear cells (PBMCs), taken before the second cycle of nivolumab. This TCR derives from a human donor with classical Hodgkin lymphoma. The CDR3 loop is CASSQRLAGGPNEQFF. The CDR3 DNA reads TGCGCCAGCAGCCAGAGGCTAGCGGGAGGCCCAAATGAGCAGTTCTTC.